One and the same sample provided the 20 T cell receptor beta chains below, sequenced in a study of T-cell memory formation after mild COVID-19. Via MiXCR, TCRdb re-called the 5' RACE reads, giving one row per CDR3 protein. Here the sample spans 550,000 to 600,000 distinct CDR3 sequences, about 22% being singletons. The sample was PBMCs or a T cell subset sorted from them (not recorded which). Receptors originate from an adult woman who had mild COVID-19 (a few samples of this study predate the infection). Cell type and time point are not known.

This clonotype was found many times. The chain links TRBV12-3 or TRBV12-4 to TRBJ2-3; D is unresolved. V dropped 6 bases and J dropped 2 bases, with 3 bases sitting between them. The CDR3 has 11 amino acids. CDR3 coding DNA: TGTGCCAGCAGGTACACAGATACGCAGTATTTT. Translated, it gives CASRYTDTQYF.

V gene TRBV29-1 combines with J gene TRBJ2-5; D is ambiguous. The CDR3 extends over 13 amino acids. Germline CDR1 reads SQVTM; CDR2 reads ANQGSEA. V was shortened by 3 bases and J by 1 base, with 9 bases between the two germline ends. The CDR3 is CSVDFDAQETQYF. CDR3 nucleotide sequence: TGCAGCGTTGATTTTGACGCCCAAGAGACCCAGTACTTC.

The J gene is TRBJ2-1, the V gene TRBV20-1, with D perhaps TRBD1 or TRBD2 (5 bases each). The CDR3 runs to 17 residues. Trimming cost V 1 base and J 0 bases, with 16 bases left between them. Germline assignment: CDR1 DFQATT and CDR2 SNEGSKA (reference sequence). The CDR3 DNA is TGCAGTGCTAGAGGGATAGGGGAGCCAAGCTCCTACAATGAGCAGTTCTTC. This sequence encodes CSARGIGEPSSYNEQFF.

This clonotype was observed a handful of times. V usage is TRBV12-3 or TRBV12-4 and J usage is TRBJ2-1, with 10 positions matching TRBD2. The V segment lost 3 bases and the J segment 9 bases; nucleotides outside the gene matches: 8. The CDR3 has 15 residues. CDR3: CASSFGAGGPGEQFF. CDR3 coding DNA: TGTGCCAGCAGTTTTGGAGCGGGAGGGCCGGGTGAGCAGTTCTTC.

This clonotype was observed a few times. The gene calls are TRBV7-8 and TRBJ1-1, with 7 bases lining up with TRBD1. Trimming at V came to 4 bases and at J to 8 bases, leaving 4 bases not matched to a gene. Germline CDR1 and CDR2: SGHVS and FQNEAQ. This CDR3 is built from 12 residues. The CDR3 coding sequence is TGTGCCAGCAGCTCTACAGGGGCAGAAGCTTTCTTT. It is translated as CASSSTGAEAFF.

The table lists this clonotype with a few counts. The V gene is TRBV20-1, the J gene TRBJ2-7, with D perhaps matching TRBD1 (6 bases). Germline CDR1 reads DFQATT; CDR2 reads SNEGSKA (reference sequence). Trimming left V 7 bases short and J 0 bases short, with 13 bases between. This CDR3 is built from 13 residues. The CDR3: CSVLGDTSYEQYF. In nucleotides, the CDR3 is TGCAGTGTACTAGGGGACACCTCCTACGAGCAGTACTTC.

This clonotype was detected only a few times. The chain uses TRBV12-3 or TRBV12-4 and TRBJ2-1; the match to TRBD2 covers 8 bases. Trimming took 5 bases from V and 9 from J; bases not matched to a gene: 6. The CDR3 consists of 13 residues. CDR3 sequence: CASSQAGVSEQFF. CDR3 bases: TGTGCCAGCAGTCAAGCGGGAGTCAGTGAGCAGTTCTTC.

This clonotype was detected only a few times. The chain joins TRBV9 to TRBJ2-2; a possible D gene is TRBD1 (6 bases). Trimming shortened V by 0 bases and J by 4 bases, and 10 bases separated the two germline ends. The V gene's germline CDR1 is SGDLS and CDR2 YYNGEE. The CDR3 has 15 residues. The CDR3 reads CASSVGLQGTGELFF. The CDR3 DNA is TGTGCCAGCAGCGTAGGCCTACAGGGCACCGGGGAGCTGTTTTTT.

This chain uses TRBV30 with TRBJ1-2, with a tentative D call TRBD1 (5 bases). This CDR3 is built from 11 residues. V lost 4 bases and J 3 bases, leaving 6 bases between the germline ends. The germline gives CDR1 GTSNPN, CDR2 SVGIG (reference sequence). CDR3 nucleotide sequence: TGTGCCTGGAAGACAGACTATGGCTACACCTTC. Its translation is CAWKTDYGYTF.

This clonotype occurred once. The genes are TRBV12-3 or TRBV12-4 and TRBJ2-3; D is possibly TRBD2 (5 bases). CDR3 length equals 17 residues. Trimming removed 1 base from V and 4 bases from J, with 18 bases in between. The CDR3 protein is CASSLETSTSSSDTQYF. DNA for the CDR3: TGTGCCAGCAGTTTAGAGACGTCCACTAGTAGTTCAGATACGCAGTATTTT.

This clonotype showed up just a few times. DNA of the CDR3: TGCGCCAGCAGCTTAAGCAATTTGAACACCGGGGAGCTGTTTTTT. Protein: CASSLSNLNTGELFF. The chain links TRBV5-1 to TRBJ2-2; D ambiguous. Germline CDR1 reads SGHRS; CDR2 reads YFSETQ. The CDR3 consists of 15 residues. V gave up 2 bases and J gave up 1 base, with 9 bases separating them.

This chain links TRBV24-1 with TRBJ2-1, with 12 bases aligning to TRBD2. The CDR3 covers 15 residues. Germline V gives CDR1 KGHDR, CDR2 SFDVKD. Trimming cost V 4 bases and J 7 bases; bases outside gene matches: 4. CDR3 sequence: CATSDTGLAGNEQFF. The CDR3 bases are TGTGCCACCAGTGACACGGGACTAGCGGGTAATGAGCAGTTCTTC.

The chain combines TRBV6-6 with TRBJ1-1, with 10 bases aligning to TRBD1. CDR1 is MNHNY, CDR2 SVGAGI, per germline (reference sequence). V was pared by 5 bases and J by 4 bases, with 10 bases of the junction left unmatched. The CDR3 covers 16 residues. The CDR3 DNA reads as TGTGCCAGCAGTGGAGATCCGGGACAGGGGAGCACTGAAGCTTTCTTT. Translating gives CASSGDPGQGSTEAFF.

As regards this clonotype: One end of the junction is discordant with germline, which a read error may explain. The CDR3 loop is CASRSISPGTQGTQYF. The CDR3 coding sequence is TGTGCCAGCAGATCGATTTCGCCGGGGACCCAAGGGACCCAGTACTTC. The chain uses TRBV11-2 and TRBJ2-5; D may be TRBD1 or TRBD2 (5 bases each). The CDR3 has 16 residues. In germline, CDR1 is SGHAT, CDR2 FQNNGV.

This sequence joins TRBV12-3 or TRBV12-4 and TRBJ2-1, with D perhaps TRBD2 (6 bases). The CDR3 is 15 amino acids. The V and J ends lost 6 bases and 7 bases respectively, with 19 bases between them. The CDR3 loop reads CASSGPGGFRNEQFF. DNA for the CDR3: TGTGCCAGCAGCGGTCCTGGGGGGTTTAGGAATGAGCAGTTCTTC.

This clonotype occurred a few times. The V call is TRBV29-1, the J call TRBJ2-5; 8 nucleotides align to TRBD2. The CDR3 has 13 residues. CDR1 SQVTM and CDR2 ANQGSEA come from the germline V gene. Unmatched junction bases numbered 5, after V lost 7 bases and J lost 1 base. Here the CDR3 DNA reads TGCAGCGCCGCTAGCGGGCCCCAAGAGACCCAGTACTTC. Its translation is CSAASGPQETQYF.

The V and J genes are TRBV6-5 and TRBJ2-7; the match to TRBD2 covers 7 bases. Germline V gene sequence: CDR1 MNHEY, CDR2 SVGAGI. This CDR3 spans 16 amino acids. V lost 6 bases, J lost 6 bases, and 17 bases stayed unmatched. CDR3 protein: CASSPTAGDRGPEQYF. The CDR3 DNA reads TGTGCCAGCAGCCCCACGGCGGGGGATAGGGGACCCGAGCAGTACTTC.

As DNA, the CDR3 is TGTGCCAGCAGTTTAATACCGATCTATGGCTACACCTTC. Amino acids: CASSLIPIYGYTF. The chain has TRBV12-3 or TRBV12-4 and TRBJ1-2; D is unresolved. V was pared by 2 bases and J by 4 bases, with 8 bases between. The CDR3 length is 13 residues.

This clonotype was observed at least ten times. CDR3 sequence (DNA): TGTGCCAGCAGCCCTGTGTTTGATACGCAGTATTTT. This sequence encodes CASSPVFDTQYF. This sequence joins TRBV7-9 and TRBJ2-3; D not certain. Germline values: CDR1 SEHNR, CDR2 FQNEAQ (reference sequence). CDR3 length equals 12 residues. V dropped 5 bases and J dropped 6 bases, with 9 bases sitting between them. Full variable domain (outside the CDR3, taken from reference TRBV7-9 and TRBJ2-3): DTGVSQNPRHKITKRGQNVTFRCDPISEHNRLYWYRQTLGQGPEFLTYFQNEAQLEKSRLLSDRFSAERPKGSFSTLEIQRTEQGDSAMYLCASSPVFDTQYFGPGTRLTVL.

This clonotype showed up many times. V usage is TRBV6-5 and J usage is TRBJ2-2; no clear D gene. Looked up from germline, CDR1 is MNHEY and CDR2 is SVGAGI. This CDR3 has 16 amino acids. V was pared by 0 bases and J by 5 bases, with 13 bases between. This CDR3 reads CASSYSDPGWTGELFF. The CDR3 DNA reads TGTGCCAGCAGTTACTCTGACCCTGGATGGACCGGGGAGCTGTTTTTT.